These 11 T cell receptor beta chains were all obtained from the same sample, sequenced in a study of shared clonotypes between healthy human individuals (dated by TCRdb to the early 2020s). The library was produced with the immunoSEQ multiplex PCR assay. TCRdb stores this immuneACCESS table with in-frame sequences only. Part of the clones is absent; in the studies checked, under half of the shortfall reflects unresolved V genes, and no reason is known for the rest. A total of about half a million clones appear in this sample, around 77% of them only once. Jointly, the top ten make up more than 10% of the sample. The sequencing input was PBMCs. Receptors originate from a woman in her thirties or forties in good health. Some clones in this sample may be carry-over from other donors' samples.

This clone has just a few counts. This may be a read error: a much more frequent sequence differs by one nucleotide. The genes are TRBV7-9 and TRBJ1-5, with D tentatively TRBD1 (5 bases). The germline V and J ends were trimmed by 3 bases and 4 bases, with 7 bases remaining between them. Germline V gives CDR1 SEHNR, CDR2 FQNEAQ (reference sequence). This CDR3 is 13 amino acids long. The DNA of the CDR3 is TGTGCCAGCAGCTTGCGGGGGAATCAGCCCCAGCATTTT. Translation: CASSLRGNQPQHF.

The V and J genes are TRBV21-1 and TRBJ2-7; TRBD1 is the table's D call, not checked against the DNA. TRBV21-1 has pseudogene status. The CDR3 consists of 16 residues. This chain's CDR3 is CASSKSGGQIPYEQYF. The CDR3 DNA reads as TGTGCCAGCAGCAAAAGTGGGGGACAGATTCCATACGAGCAGTACTTC.

The chain links TRBV4-1 to TRBJ2-7, with D perhaps being TRBD1 or TRBD2 (7 bases each). Trimming left V 0 bases short and J 5 bases short, with 17 bases between. This CDR3 comprises 16 residues. Germline CDR1 reads MGHRA; CDR2 reads YSYEKL. CDR3 sequence reads: CASSQEEARGGDEQYF. CDR3 DNA sequence: TGCGCCAGCAGCCAAGAGGAGGCCAGGGGGGGGGACGAGCAGTACTTC.

This clone was observed a handful of times. V is TRBV11-1 and J is TRBJ2-7; D is perhaps TRBD1 (7 bases). Trimming removed 5 bases from V and 6 bases from J, with 17 bases in between. Germline values: CDR1 SGHAT, CDR2 FQDESV (reference sequence). The CDR3 covers 14 residues. CDR3 sequence (DNA): TGTGCCAGCAGCCCCGAGGGGGCGGGATCCGAGCAGTACTTC. Its protein is CASSPEGAGSEQYF. The entire variable domain, with the rest obtained from reference TRBV11-1 and TRBJ2-7, is as follows: EAEVAQSPRYKITEKSQAVAFWCDPISGHATLYWYRQILGQGPELLVQFQDESVVDDSQLPKDRFSAERLKGVDSTLKIQPAELGDSAMYLCASSPEGAGSEQYFGPGTRLTVT.

Remarks on this clone: Possible read error: a much larger clone is one base away. This chain joins TRBV6-4 and TRBJ2-3, with D perhaps being TRBD1 or TRBD2 (5 bases each). This CDR3 contains 14 residues. The germline gives CDR1 MRHNA, CDR2 SNTAGT. V was shortened by 6 bases and J by 0 bases, with 10 bases between the two germline ends. The CDR3 protein is CASRKGESTDTQYF. CDR3 DNA sequence: TGTGCCAGCAGGAAAGGGGAGAGCACAGATACGCAGTATTTT.

This clone has ten or more counts. Distinct nucleotide sequences in the sample also encode this CDR3. This sequence joins TRBV5-1 and TRBJ1-1; D is unclear. Trimming cost V 0 bases and J 12 bases, with 12 bases left between them. There are 12 residues in the CDR3. Germline CDR1 SGHRS, CDR2 YFSETQ. DNA of the CDR3: TGCGCCAGCAGCTTGGAGAATGCGACTCCTTTCTTT. Protein sequence: CASSLENATPFF.

The chain couples TRBV18 to TRBJ1-5, with TRBD1 matching over 8 bases. With V trimmed by 2 bases and J by 2 bases, 2 bases remained unmatched. The CDR3 has 15 amino acids. CDR1 is KGHSH and CDR2 is LQKENI in the germline V gene. The CDR3 DNA reads TGTGCCAGCTCACCAGGGACAGGACGCAATCAGCCCCAGCATTTT. Encoded protein: CASSPGTGRNQPQHF.

The genes are TRBV7-2 and TRBJ1-2, with D maybe TRBD1 (6 bases). V was shortened by 1 base and J by 4 bases, with 16 bases between the two germline ends. Germline CDR1 SGHTA, CDR2 FQGNSA. The CDR3 loop spans 16 amino acids. The CDR3 sequence: CASSLVPGGRAYGYTF. In DNA form, the CDR3 reads TGTGCCAGCAGCTTAGTCCCCGGGGGGCGCGCCTATGGCTACACCTTC.

The V call is TRBV2, the J call TRBJ2-5, with D possibly matching TRBD1 (6 bases). This CDR3 is built from 14 residues. Germline-derived CDR1 and CDR2 are SNHLY and FYNNEI. V dropped 6 bases and J dropped 5 bases, with 16 bases sitting between them. CDR3: CASSVDRLRETQYF. In DNA form, the CDR3 reads TGTGCCAGCAGCGTCGACAGGCTTCGCGAGACCCAGTACTTC.

This clone was found many times. V and J are TRBV10-2 and TRBJ2-2; 9 bases match TRBD1. Unmatched junction bases numbered 9, after V lost 3 bases and J lost 7 bases. There are 16 residues in the CDR3. The germline CDR1 and CDR2 sequences are WSHSY and SAAADI. The CDR3 nucleotides read TGCGCCAGCAGTGAATGGATCGACAGGGGGGACGGGGAGCTGTTTTTT. Its protein is CASSEWIDRGDGELFF.

The chain carries TRBV5-1 and TRBJ2-3; 7 nucleotides agree with TRBD2. This CDR3 has 16 amino acids. CDR1 and CDR2 from the germline V gene are SGHRS and YFSETQ. The ends lost 4 bases at V and 1 base at J; junction bases unmatched: 9. Written as DNA, the CDR3 is TGCGCCAGCAGCACCTCTCCTAGCGGACGCACAGATACGCAGTATTTT. Residues: CASSTSPSGRTDTQYF.